The 24 T cell receptor beta chains in this list originate from one sample, sequenced in a study of neurological immune-mediated disorders. TCRdb called the 5' RACE reads again in MiXCR, with one record for every CDR3 protein. This table holds over 60,000 distinct CDR3 sequences, roughly 5% found once. The sample consisted of PBMCs. The origin of the receptors is a woman in her 30s with multiple sclerosis.

The DNA of the CDR3 is TGTGCCAGCAGCTACAAGGGGGGCCGGAACACCGGGGAGCTGTTTTTT. Its protein product is CASSYKGGRNTGELFF. The chain employs TRBV3-1 and TRBJ2-2; TRBD1 or TRBD2 may be the D gene (6 bases each). This CDR3 comprises 16 residues. Germline CDR1 is LGHDT and CDR2 is YNNKEL (reference sequence). V was cut by 5 bases and J by 1 base, with 14 bases left in between.

This clonotype was seen ten or more times. The rearrangement links TRBV5-1 to TRBJ1-4, with D perhaps matching TRBD1 (5 bases). The V end lost 4 bases, the J end lost 5 bases, and 12 bases lay between the germline ends. There are 14 residues in the CDR3. Germline CDR1 is SGHRS and CDR2 is YFSETQ. The CDR3 nucleotides are TGCGCCAGCAGCGTTGGGGGTAGAAATGAAAAACTGTTTTTT. This encodes CASSVGGRNEKLFF.

With respect to this clonotype: This may arise from a read error, as a much more abundant clone is one base away. The chain has TRBV5-1 and TRBJ1-3; D ambiguous. Looked up from germline, CDR1 is SGHRS and CDR2 is YFSETQ. Trimming shortened V by 5 bases and J by 4 bases, and 4 bases separated the two germline ends. The CDR3 sequence is 11 residues long. CDR3 DNA: TGCGCCAGCAGAATCGGAAACACCATATATTTT. It is translated as CASRIGNTIYF.

This chain connects TRBV25-1 to TRBJ2-1; no clear D. The CDR3 is 11 residues long. Germline CDR1 is MGHDK and CDR2 is SYGVNS. V lost 6 bases to trimming and J lost 3 bases, with 3 bases between them. The CDR3 is CASRDYNEQFF. The CDR3 DNA sequence: TGTGCCAGCAGAGACTACAATGAGCAGTTCTTC.

This chain joins TRBV10-3 and TRBJ2-5; D is possibly TRBD1 (6 bases). Germline CDR1 ENHRY, CDR2 SYGVKD. The CDR3 loop spans 13 amino acids. V gave up 4 bases and J gave up 1 base, with 7 bases separating them. The CDR3: CAISGTAQETQYF. The CDR3 DNA sequence: TGTGCCATCAGTGGGACAGCCCAAGAGACCCAGTACTTC.

The J gene is TRBJ1-1, the V gene TRBV5-6; TRBD1 might be the D (6 bases). The CDR3 loop spans 13 amino acids. V lost 0 bases, J lost 6 bases, and 9 bases lay in between. Germline CDR1 reads SGHDT; CDR2 reads YYEEEE. CDR3 coding DNA: TGTGCCAGCAGCTTGGCAGGGGCCCCTGAAGCTTTCTTT. Translated: CASSLAGAPEAFF.

This clonotype was seen many times. J is TRBJ2-7 and V is TRBV20-1; the D is unclear. The CDR3 covers 12 residues. V dropped 1 base and J dropped 0 bases, with 4 bases sitting between them. Germline V gene lookup returns CDR1 DFQATT and CDR2 SNEGSKA (reference sequence). CDR3: CSARGDSYEQYF. Written as DNA, the CDR3 is TGCAGTGCTAGAGGAGACTCCTACGAGCAGTACTTC.

This clonotype was seen ten or more times. The CDR3 DNA sequence: TGTGCCAGCAGTTACTCTTGGAATAGCGAGCAGTACTTC. Translated: CASSYSWNSEQYF. The chain employs TRBV6-5 and TRBJ2-7; D not certain. CDR3 size: 13 residues. The V end was cut by 0 bases, the J end by 6 bases, with 9 bases between. Germline lookup yields CDR1 MNHEY and CDR2 SVGAGI.

This clonotype occurred many times. This chain joins TRBV2 and TRBJ1-2; D unresolved. The CDR3 has 14 amino acids. Germline V lookup: CDR1 SNHLY, CDR2 FYNNEI. Trimming stripped 5 bases from V and 5 bases from J, with 15 bases between. The CDR3 DNA reads as TGTGCCAGCAGTAAGGGTGTCGAGGCGTATGGCTACACCTTC. As protein: CASSKGVEAYGYTF.

There are many counts of this clonotype. This chain joins TRBV5-6 and TRBJ2-1, with TRBD2 matching 11 bases. Unmatched junction bases numbered 12, after V lost 3 bases and J lost 7 bases. The CDR3 runs 17 residues. In germline, CDR1 is SGHDT, CDR2 YYEEEE. This CDR3 is CASSWAAASGGINEQFF. As DNA, the CDR3 is TGTGCCAGCAGCTGGGCCGCAGCTAGCGGGGGGATAAATGAGCAGTTCTTC.

There are many counts of this clonotype. V gene TRBV20-1 combines with J gene TRBJ1-5; 7 bases match TRBD1. Unmatched junction bases numbered 9, after V lost 6 bases and J lost 1 base. Looked up from germline, CDR1 is DFQATT and CDR2 is SNEGSKA (reference sequence). The CDR3 consists of 15 residues. In DNA, the CDR3 is TGCAGTGCGAGGAGGAGGGGGCTCAGCAATCAGCCCCAGCATTTT. As protein: CSARRRGLSNQPQHF.

The table lists this clonotype with many counts. The rearrangement links TRBV20-1 to TRBJ1-1; a possible D gene is TRBD1 (6 bases). From germline, CDR1 is DFQATT and CDR2 SNEGSKA (reference sequence). The CDR3 sequence is 14 residues long. The germline V and J ends were trimmed by 6 bases and 0 bases, with 14 bases remaining between them. CDR3 bases: TGCAGTGCCGCTCCGGGACACTTGAACACTGAAGCTTTCTTT. As protein: CSAAPGHLNTEAFF.

This clonotype was seen at least ten times. The chain is built from TRBV29-1 and TRBJ1-1; D gene unclear. The CDR3 consists of 11 residues. V dropped 4 bases and J dropped 6 bases, with 9 bases sitting between them. Per the germline V gene, CDR1 is SQVTM and CDR2 is ANQGSEA. The CDR3 nucleotides are TGCAGCGTTGTGTCAATGGCTGAAGCTTTCTTT. It codes for CSVVSMAEAFF.

The V call is TRBV12-3 or TRBV12-4, the J call TRBJ1-4, with 8 bases fitting TRBD1. This CDR3 is 15 amino acids long. The trim removed 6 bases at V and 4 bases at J, leaving 7 bases unmatched. The CDR3 DNA reads TGTGCCAGCAGGGGACAGGCTTTCGGTAATGAAAAACTGTTTTTT. Its translation is CASRGQAFGNEKLFF.

Remarks on this clonotype: A read error may be the cause here, since a much bigger clone is one base away. The V and J genes are TRBV20-1 and TRBJ2-1; D unresolved. With 2 bases removed from V and 3 bases from J, the gap between germline ends came to 14 bases. CDR3 length equals 15 residues. Germline V gene lookup returns CDR1 DFQATT and CDR2 SNEGSKA (reference sequence). The chain's CDR3 is CSARSPLKGYNEQFF. Written as DNA, the CDR3 is TGCAGTGCTAGAAGTCCCTTAAAGGGCTACAATGAGCAGTTCTTC.

This clonotype has at least ten counts. V gene TRBV10-2 combines with J gene TRBJ1-5, with unresolved D. CDR1 is WSHSY and CDR2 is SAAADI in the germline V gene. Trimming removed 0 bases from V and 1 base from J, with 7 bases in between. This CDR3 has 15 residues. This chain's CDR3 is CASSESKASNQPQHF. The CDR3 bases are TGCGCCAGCAGTGAGTCCAAGGCGAGCAATCAGCCCCAGCATTTT.

This clonotype was seen ten or more times. The J gene is TRBJ1-5, the V gene TRBV20-1; D not certain. The CDR3 consists of 12 residues. The ends were cut back, 1 base at V and 6 bases at J, with 7 bases in the middle. Germline lookup yields CDR1 DFQATT and CDR2 SNEGSKA (reference sequence). CDR3 residues: CSARVGGQPQHF. CDR3 DNA: TGCAGTGCTAGAGTCGGTGGTCAGCCCCAGCATTTT.

Many counts were recorded for this clonotype. V is TRBV5-1 and J is TRBJ2-5, with a possible D match to TRBD1 (5 bases). The CDR3 contains 15 residues. The germline gives CDR1 SGHRS, CDR2 YFSETQ. The V end lost 4 bases, the J end lost 2 bases, and 15 bases lay between the germline ends. The CDR3: CASSRIGQPQETQYF. For the CDR3, the DNA is TGCGCCAGCAGCCGAATCGGACAACCACAAGAGACCCAGTACTTC.

This clonotype was observed many times. V usage is TRBV20-1 and J usage is TRBJ1-6; 8 nucleotides align to TRBD1. This CDR3 has 16 residues. V gave up 6 bases and J gave up 3 bases; unmatched junction bases: 10. CDR1 is DFQATT and CDR2 is SNEGSKA in the germline V gene (reference sequence). CDR3: CSAKRQGNLYNSPLHF. Here the CDR3 DNA reads TGCAGTGCAAAGAGACAGGGGAACCTCTATAATTCACCCCTCCACTTT.

As concerns this clonotype: A much larger clone differs from this one at a single base, so this may be a read error. This sequence joins TRBV29-1 and TRBJ1-6, with a tentative D call TRBD1 (5 bases). The CDR3 contains 13 residues. Germline-derived CDR1 and CDR2 are SQVTM and ANQGSEA. V lost 8 bases to trimming and J lost 9 bases, with 17 bases between them. CDR3 DNA: TGCAGCTTTGCGGCGGGGGAAGGTTCACCCCTCCACTTT. Amino acids: CSFAAGEGSPLHF.

In this sample, this clonotype turned up many times. The chain uses TRBV5-1 and TRBJ2-5, with a tentative D call TRBD1 (5 bases). CDR3 length: 12 amino acids. Trimming pared 3 bases from V and 5 bases from J, leaving 8 bases between. In germline, CDR1 is SGHRS, CDR2 YFSETQ. The DNA of the CDR3 is TGCGCCAGCAGCTCAGGGTTGGAGACCCAGTACTTC. Residues: CASSSGLETQYF. Looking up the rest from reference TRBV5-1 and TRBJ2-5 gives the full variable domain: KAGVTQTPRYLIKTRGQQVTLSCSPISGHRSVSWYQQTPGQGLQFLFEYFSETQRNKGNFPGRFSGRQFSNSRSEMNVSTLELGDSALYLCASSSGLETQYFGPGTRLLVL.

As regards this clonotype: A much larger clone sits a single nucleotide away, making a read error possible. The CDR3 sequence is CASSQNPGIAGNEQFF. CDR3 coding DNA: TGTGCCAGCAGCCAAAACCCGGGAATAGCGGGTAATGAGCAGTTCTTC. The V call is TRBV4-2, the J call TRBJ2-1; the match to TRBD2 covers 7 bases. The germline CDR1 and CDR2 sequences are LGHNA and YNFKEQ. The CDR3 totals 16 residues. J lost 7 bases, V lost 2 bases, and 11 bases had no gene match.

This clonotype was counted many times. The chain uses TRBV27 and TRBJ2-5, with 11 bases matching TRBD2. This CDR3 comprises 14 residues. CDR1 and CDR2 (germline): MNHEY, SMNVEV (reference sequence). With 6 bases clipped from V and 3 bases from J, the junction kept 3 bases outside the gene matches. This chain's CDR3 is CASRLLAGEETQYF. As DNA, the CDR3 is TGTGCCAGCAGACTACTAGCGGGGGAAGAGACCCAGTACTTC.

This rearrangement joins TRBV5-1 to TRBJ2-7; no clear D. Germline assignment: CDR1 SGHRS and CDR2 YFSETQ. The CDR3 sequence is 16 residues long. V was shortened by 0 bases and J by 0 bases, with 13 bases between the two germline ends. This chain's CDR3 is CASSLGSGDGSYEQYF. Here the CDR3 DNA reads TGCGCCAGCAGCTTGGGGTCGGGTGACGGCTCCTACGAGCAGTACTTC. The whole variable domain, remainder taken from reference TRBV5-1 and TRBJ2-7, is KAGVTQTPRYLIKTRGQQVTLSCSPISGHRSVSWYQQTPGQGLQFLFEYFSETQRNKGNFPGRFSGRQFSNSRSEMNVSTLELGDSALYLCASSLGSGDGSYEQYFGPGTRLTVT.